This TCR beta chain emerged from a study of T cells in Graves' hyperthyroidism and ophthalmopathy. From RNA transcripts, TCR beta CDR3 regions were amplified. A set of HTBI primers served as the primers for a first-round RT-PCR of the TCR CDR3. TCRdb re-analysed the multiplex PCR reads in MiXCR, keeping a single row per CDR3 protein. The top ten hold about a tenth of the sample, which has hundreds of thousands of distinct CDR3 sequences, less than 15% seen once. J gave up 0 bases and V 3 bases, and 3 bases lay outside the gene matches. The CDR3 length is 15 residues. Germline CDR1 reads ENHRY; CDR2 reads SYGVKD. This clonotype has more than one count but fewer than ten.

Sequences were obtained from blood. The chain recombines TRBV10-3 with TRBJ1-1, with 8 bases lining up with TRBD1. The sequence was collected from a woman aged 18-29 years with Graves' hyperthyroidism. The CDR3 coding sequence is TGTGCCATCAGTGAACCGACAGGGGTGAACACTGAAGCTTTCTTT. Translating gives CAISEPTGVNTEAFF.